One and the same sample provided the 10 T cell receptor beta chains below, sequenced in a study of blood T cell repertoires in COVID-19. This table comes from immunoSEQ multiplex PCR, and its TCRdb copy is limited to in-frame clones, with some not included. This sample carries hundreds of thousands of clones, 80% to 90% of them seen once, and the ten largest clones take more than 0.95%. Sequenced sample: PBMCs or T cells enriched from blood (not recorded which). The source of these receptors is a man aged 25 to 40 who had recovered from COVID-19.

This clone was recorded a few times. J is TRBJ2-1 and V is TRBV18, with a possible D match to TRBD1 (5 bases). The germline gives CDR1 KGHSH, CDR2 LQKENI. This CDR3 contains 16 residues. V dropped 3 bases and J dropped 8 bases, with 20 bases sitting between them. The CDR3 protein is CASSPPGQGTFYEQFF. CDR3 bases: TGTGCCAGCTCACCGCCCGGGCAGGGTACGTTTTATGAGCAGTTCTTC.

This sequence joins TRBV9 and TRBJ1-4; 9 bases line up with TRBD1. The CDR3 has 21 amino acids. Germline V gives CDR1 SGDLS, CDR2 YYNGEE. J lost 3 bases, V lost 0 bases, and 18 bases had no gene match. CDR3 sequence: CASSVEAAGTGSSTANEKLFF. CDR3 coding DNA: TGTGCCAGCAGCGTAGAAGCCGCCGGGACAGGGTCGAGTACGGCTAATGAAAAACTGTTTTTT.

The genes are TRBV4-1 and TRBJ2-5; 9 nucleotides align to TRBD2. The ends lost 2 bases at V and 5 bases at J; junction bases unmatched: 9. Germline assignment: CDR1 MGHRA and CDR2 YSYEKL. This CDR3 comprises 16 residues. The CDR3 sequence: CASSQIAGVVRETQYF. The CDR3 region has the DNA TGCGCCAGCAGCCAAATAGCGGGAGTGGTTCGGGAGACCCAGTACTTC.

The rearrangement uses TRBV5-4 and TRBJ2-5; 10 positions match TRBD2. The CDR3 runs to 17 residues. J gave up 0 bases and V 0 bases, and 5 bases lay outside the gene matches. Germline-derived CDR1 and CDR2 are SGHNT and YYREEE (reference sequence). For the CDR3, the DNA is TGTGCCAGCAGCTTGGATCGACTAGCGGGCTACCAAGAGACCCAGTACTTC. Translated, it gives CASSLDRLAGYQETQYF.

The J gene is TRBJ1-2, the V gene TRBV18; the match to TRBD1 covers 7 bases. Germline CDR1 reads KGHSH; CDR2 reads LQKENI. V gave up 3 bases and J gave up 2 bases; unmatched junction bases: 9. The CDR3 consists of 16 residues. CDR3 sequence reads: CASSPGPPGGNYGYTF. CDR3 bases: TGTGCCAGCTCACCCGGACCACCAGGGGGGAACTATGGCTACACCTTC.

The rearrangement uses TRBV5-1 and TRBJ2-3; D possibly corresponds to TRBD1 (5 bases). CDR1 is SGHRS, CDR2 YFSETQ, per germline. Trimming took off 4 bases at V and 5 bases at J, with 8 bases between the two ends. The CDR3 covers 12 residues. The CDR3 DNA is TGCGCCAGCAGCAGGGGTAGAGATACGCAGTATTTT. This sequence encodes CASSRGRDTQYF.

The genes are TRBV7-3 and TRBJ2-2; D call uncertain. Germline V CDR1 and CDR2: SGHTA, FQGTGA. This CDR3 has 14 residues. V was shortened by 4 bases and J by 4 bases, with 10 bases between the two germline ends. The CDR3 sequence: CASSSRSSTGELFF. The CDR3 DNA follows: TGTGCCAGCAGCTCAAGGAGCAGCACCGGGGAGCTGTTTTTT.

This clone was found a few times. The chain recombines TRBV2 with TRBJ2-7; a possible D gene is TRBD1 (6 bases). Germline V CDR1 and CDR2: SNHLY, FYNNEI. V lost 4 bases, J lost 1 base, and 8 bases lay in between. There are 13 residues in the CDR3. The CDR3 DNA reads as TGTGCCAGCAGTGGAACAGGGTCCTACGAGCAGTACTTC. This encodes CASSGTGSYEQYF.

This chain joins TRBV5-1 and TRBJ2-5; TRBD1 is a possible D gene (6 bases). Trimming shortened V by 2 bases and J by 4 bases, and 9 bases separated the two germline ends. The CDR3 is made up of 13 amino acids. Per germline, CDR1 SGHRS and CDR2 YFSETQ. CDR3 amino acids: CASSFTGIETQYF. The DNA of the CDR3 is TGCGCCAGCAGCTTTACAGGGATAGAGACCCAGTACTTC.

The chain uses TRBV6-5 and TRBJ1-2, with 7 positions matching TRBD1. The CDR3 runs 16 residues. The germline V gene encodes CDR1 MNHEY and CDR2 SVGAGI. The junction had 8 bases not matched to a gene; V was cut back by 2 bases and J by 2 bases. The CDR3 is CASSYVRGQRNYGYTF. The CDR3 DNA follows: TGTGCCAGCAGTTACGTTAGGGGACAGAGAAACTATGGCTACACCTTC.